The following is a T cell receptor (beta chain) sequence with its context. What it recognizes is unknown. Other DNA sequences in the sample encode the same CDR3. Profiling relied on immunoSEQ multiplex PCR, and the TCRdb table lists in-frame clones only, not all of them. The data contain about 1 million clones, around 74% of them singletons. This record comes from a study of shared clonotypes between healthy human individuals. V lost 0 bases, J lost 4 bases, and 0 bases stayed unmatched. This CDR3 has 15 residues. CDR1 and CDR2 (germline): SGHNT, YYREEE (reference sequence). Regarding the study as a whole: Rarefaction revealed incomplete sorted-subset sequencing despite large depth.

The clonotype originates from a young man in good health. The V and J genes are TRBV5-4 and TRBJ2-1; 11 bases map to TRBD2. The sequencing sample was made of memory CD4+ T cells sorted from blood. The sample's subset: CD45RA-negative fraction. CDR3 sequence: CASSLGLAGYNEQFF. The CDR3 DNA is TGTGCCAGCAGCTTGGGACTAGCGGGGTACAATGAGCAGTTCTTC. Full variable domain (remainder filled in from reference TRBV5-4 and TRBJ2-1): ETGVTQSPTHLIKTRGQQVTLRCSSQSGHNTVSWYQQALGQGPQFIFQYYREEENGRGNFPPRFSGLQFPNYSSELNVNALELDDSALYLCASSLGLAGYNEQFFGPGTRLTVL.